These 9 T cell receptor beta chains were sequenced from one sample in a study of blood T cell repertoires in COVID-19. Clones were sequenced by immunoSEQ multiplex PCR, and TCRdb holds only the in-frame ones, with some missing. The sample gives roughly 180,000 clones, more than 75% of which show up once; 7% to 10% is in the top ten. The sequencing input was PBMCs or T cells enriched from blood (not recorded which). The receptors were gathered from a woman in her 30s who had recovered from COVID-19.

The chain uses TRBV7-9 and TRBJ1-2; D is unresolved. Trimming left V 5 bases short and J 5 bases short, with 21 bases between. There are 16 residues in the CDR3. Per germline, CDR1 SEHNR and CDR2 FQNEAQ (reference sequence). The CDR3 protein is CASSLGLQEALYGYTF. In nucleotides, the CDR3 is TGTGCCAGCAGCCTCGGACTCCAGGAGGCACTTTATGGCTACACCTTC.

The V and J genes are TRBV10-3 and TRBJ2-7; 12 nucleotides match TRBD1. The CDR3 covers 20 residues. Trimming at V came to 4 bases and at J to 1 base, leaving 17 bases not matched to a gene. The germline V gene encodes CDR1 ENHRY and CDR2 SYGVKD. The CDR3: CAISAMAGGTGGFISYEQYF. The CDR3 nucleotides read TGTGCCATCAGTGCCATGGCCGGTGGGACAGGGGGCTTTATTTCCTACGAGCAGTACTTC.

The CDR3 reads CASSEVSSSALYF. CDR3 DNA: TGTGCCAGCAGTGAAGTTTCTAGCTCGGCCCTGTATTTT. This chain uses TRBV2 with TRBJ2-3; perhaps TRBD2 as D (5 bases). The length of the CDR3 is 13 residues. Germline V gives CDR1 SNHLY, CDR2 FYNNEI. With 1 base removed from V and 14 bases from J, the gap between germline ends came to 16 bases.

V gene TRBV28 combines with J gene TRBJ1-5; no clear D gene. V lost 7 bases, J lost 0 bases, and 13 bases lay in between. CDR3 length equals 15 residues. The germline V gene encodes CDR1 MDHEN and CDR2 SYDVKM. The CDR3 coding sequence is TGTGCCAGCAAGAACCCGGGAAGTAGCAATCAGCCCCAGCATTTT. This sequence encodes CASKNPGSSNQPQHF.

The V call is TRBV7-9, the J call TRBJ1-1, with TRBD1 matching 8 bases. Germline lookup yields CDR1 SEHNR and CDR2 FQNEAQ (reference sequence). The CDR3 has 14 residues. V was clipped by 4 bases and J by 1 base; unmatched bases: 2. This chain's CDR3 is CASSYGQGNTEAFF. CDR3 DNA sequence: TGTGCCAGCAGCTACGGACAGGGGAACACTGAAGCTTTCTTT.

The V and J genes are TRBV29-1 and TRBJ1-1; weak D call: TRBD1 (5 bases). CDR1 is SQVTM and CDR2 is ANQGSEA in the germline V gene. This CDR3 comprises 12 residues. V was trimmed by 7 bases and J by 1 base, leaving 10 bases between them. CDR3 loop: CSGGVRNTEAFF. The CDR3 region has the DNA TGCAGCGGGGGGGTTAGGAACACTGAAGCTTTCTTT.

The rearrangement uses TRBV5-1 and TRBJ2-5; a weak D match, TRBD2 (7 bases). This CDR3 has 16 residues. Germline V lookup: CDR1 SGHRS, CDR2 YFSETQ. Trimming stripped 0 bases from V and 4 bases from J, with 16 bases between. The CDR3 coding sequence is TGCGCCAGCAGCTTGGTAGGAAGAGGGGGGGGAGAGACCCAGTACTTC. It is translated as CASSLVGRGGGETQYF.

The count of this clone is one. CDR3 bases: TGCGCCAGCAGCCGCTTTTGGGAGAGTGAAACCGGGGAGCTGTTTTTT. Protein sequence: CASSRFWESETGELFF. The J gene is TRBJ2-2, the V gene TRBV4-1, with D possibly TRBD2 on 5 matching bases. Between the trimmed V and J ends, which lost 4 bases and 5 bases, there was a span of 17 bases. CDR3 length: 16 residues. Germline V gene sequence: CDR1 MGHRA, CDR2 YSYEKL.

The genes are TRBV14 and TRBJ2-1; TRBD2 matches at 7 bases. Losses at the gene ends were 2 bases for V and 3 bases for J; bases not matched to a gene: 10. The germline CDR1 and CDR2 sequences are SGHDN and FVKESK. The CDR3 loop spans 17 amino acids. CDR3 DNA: TGTGCCAGCAGCCAACCGCTCGGCCGCGGGAGCTACAATGAGCAGTTCTTC. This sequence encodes CASSQPLGRGSYNEQFF.